This TCR beta chain emerged from a study of blood T cell repertoires in COVID-19. Turning to the study itself: Sites in the United States, Italy and Spain provided acute and convalescent COVID-19 samples. In each case, the material was cDNA or gDNA derived from T cells, B-cell-depleted T cells, or PBMCs.

Per the original data handling: Amplification of reference gene primers was used by the study to estimate nucleated cell counts. Here immunoSEQ multiplex PCR was the method, and the copy in TCRdb shows in-frame clones only, minus some. D and trimming were read from the DNA, whereas the V and J calls and clone size are those reported in that table. This table has under 95,000 clones, approximately 85% appearing once. In germline, CDR1 is DFQATT, CDR2 SNEGSKA (reference sequence). CDR3 length: 14 amino acids. Between the trimmed V and J ends, which lost 3 bases and 6 bases, there was a span of 12 bases.

The chain couples TRBV20-1 to TRBJ1-6; unclear D gene. The sequenced material came from peripheral blood. The TCR originated in an elderly woman with COVID-19, enrolled during active disease. Written as DNA, the CDR3 is TGCAGTGCTAGTCTGGGCCTGGGTAATTCACCCCTCCACTTT. Its translation: CSASLGLGNSPLHF.